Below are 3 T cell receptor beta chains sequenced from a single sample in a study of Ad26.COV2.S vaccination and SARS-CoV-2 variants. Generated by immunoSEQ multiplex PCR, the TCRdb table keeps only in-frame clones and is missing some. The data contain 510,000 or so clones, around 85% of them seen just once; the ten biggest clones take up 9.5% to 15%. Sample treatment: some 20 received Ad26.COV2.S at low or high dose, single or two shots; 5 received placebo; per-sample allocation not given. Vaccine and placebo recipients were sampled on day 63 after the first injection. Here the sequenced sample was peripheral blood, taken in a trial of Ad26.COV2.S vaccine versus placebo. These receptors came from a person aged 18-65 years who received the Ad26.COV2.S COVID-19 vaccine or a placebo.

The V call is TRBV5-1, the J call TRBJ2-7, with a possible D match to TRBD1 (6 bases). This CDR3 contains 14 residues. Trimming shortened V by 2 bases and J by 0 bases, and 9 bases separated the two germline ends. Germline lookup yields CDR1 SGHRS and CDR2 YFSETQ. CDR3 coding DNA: TGCGCCAGCAGCTTAACAGGGCACTCCTACGAGCAGTACTTC. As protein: CASSLTGHSYEQYF.

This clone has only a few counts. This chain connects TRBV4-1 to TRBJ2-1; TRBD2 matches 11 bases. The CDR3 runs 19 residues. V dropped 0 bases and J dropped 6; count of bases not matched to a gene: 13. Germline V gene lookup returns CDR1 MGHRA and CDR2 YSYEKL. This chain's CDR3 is CASSQDPLSGRAFGNEQFF. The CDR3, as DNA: TGCGCCAGCAGCCAAGATCCCCTTAGCGGGAGGGCCTTCGGCAATGAGCAGTTCTTC.

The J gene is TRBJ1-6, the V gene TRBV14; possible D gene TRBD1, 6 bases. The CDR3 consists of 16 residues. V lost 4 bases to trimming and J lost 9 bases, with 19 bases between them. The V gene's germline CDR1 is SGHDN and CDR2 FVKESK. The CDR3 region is CASSPIPFGGSSPLHF. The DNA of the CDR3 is TGTGCCAGCAGCCCCATCCCGTTTGGGGGCTCTTCACCCCTCCACTTT.